These T cell receptor beta chains were read from a single sample in a study of identical twins. MiXCR, applied by TCRdb to the 5' RACE reads, yields one record per CDR3 protein. Of about 900,000 distinct CDR3 sequences listed, 10% to 15% were seen once; the top ten hold 1.5% to 2%. These data were also reused for a study on yellow fever vaccine responses in identical twins.

The sample was PBMCs. The receptors were gathered from a woman aged 18-30 years in good health. Each CDR3 is given with its conserved first and last residue. Each record gives: D gene, clone size, V gene, J gene, CDR3 DNA, CDR3 protein. A D gene is named only where the DNA matches it firmly. For some rows the clone size is stated as once, few or many, or as a class when expanded; others skip it.

d_gene: NA
abundance: many
v_gene: TRBV10-3
j_gene: TRBJ1-2
CDR3nt: TGTGCCATCAGTGAGTCGAACAACTATGGCTACACCTTC
CDR3aa: CAISESNNYGYTF

d_gene: NA
abundance: many
v_gene: TRBV29-1
j_gene: TRBJ2-2
CDR3nt: TGCAGCGTTGACAAACAGGGAACCGGGGAGCTGTTTTTT
CDR3aa: CSVDKQGTGELFF

d_gene: TRBD2
abundance: NA
v_gene: TRBV10-3
j_gene: TRBJ2-3
CDR3nt: TGTGCCATCAGGGGACTAGCGGGGGTTCGGGATACGCAGTATTTT
CDR3aa: CAIRGLAGVRDTQYF

d_gene: NA
abundance: NA
v_gene: TRBV12-3/TRBV12-4
j_gene: TRBJ1-2
CDR3nt: TGTGCCAGCAGCTCCATAAAACGGGATGGCTACACCTTC
CDR3aa: CASSSIKRDGYTF

d_gene: NA
abundance: NA
v_gene: TRBV29-1
j_gene: TRBJ2-1
CDR3nt: TGCAGCGTGGGGAAAGGGACAAGCTCCTACAATGAGCAGTTCTTC
CDR3aa: CSVGKGTSSYNEQFF

d_gene: NA
abundance: NA
v_gene: TRBV2
j_gene: TRBJ2-3
CDR3nt: TGTGCCAGCACCCTACGGCACCCCACCGATACGCAGTATTTC
CDR3aa: CASTLRHPTDTQYF

d_gene: NA
abundance: NA
v_gene: TRBV4-1
j_gene: TRBJ2-3
CDR3nt: TGCGCCAGCAGCCCCATTCAGGGGATAGCAGAAGGTACGCAGTATTTT
CDR3aa: CASSPIQGIAEGTQYF

d_gene: NA
abundance: few
v_gene: TRBV3-1
j_gene: TRBJ1-1
CDR3nt: TGTGCCAGCAGCCAAGGACTTTCTGAAGCTTTCTTT
CDR3aa: CASSQGLSEAFF

d_gene: TRBD1
abundance: NA
v_gene: TRBV5-1
j_gene: TRBJ1-6
CDR3nt: TGCGCCGCGACAGGGATTAAGTCACCCCTCCACTTT
CDR3aa: CAATGIKSPLHF

d_gene: TRBD1
abundance: NA
v_gene: TRBV7-9
j_gene: TRBJ1-1
CDR3nt: TGTGCCAGCAGCACACTGCGTGGGACAGGGGACACTGAAGCTTTCTTT
CDR3aa: CASSTLRGTGDTEAFF

d_gene: TRBD1
abundance: NA
v_gene: TRBV11-2
j_gene: TRBJ2-1
CDR3nt: TGTGCCAGCAGCTTAACAACAGGGGGTTGGGATGAGCAGTTCTTC
CDR3aa: CASSLTTGGWDEQFF

d_gene: NA
abundance: NA
v_gene: TRBV10-3
j_gene: TRBJ2-2
CDR3nt: TGTGCCATCAGAAGGGACTTACTGAACACCGGGGAGCTGTTTTTT
CDR3aa: CAIRRDLLNTGELFF

d_gene: TRBD2
abundance: NA
v_gene: TRBV7-3
j_gene: TRBJ2-3
CDR3nt: TGTGCCAGCAGCTTAATGTCCGGGACTAGCATAGATACGCAGTATTTT
CDR3aa: CASSLMSGTSIDTQYF

d_gene: NA
abundance: many
v_gene: TRBV12-3/TRBV12-4
j_gene: TRBJ1-2
CDR3nt: TGTGCCAGCAGTCCCATCGTCGGGGGCTACACCTTC
CDR3aa: CASSPIVGGYTF

d_gene: NA
abundance: few
v_gene: TRBV12-3/TRBV12-4
j_gene: TRBJ1-1
CDR3nt: TGTGCCAGCACCCGATTGCGGAACTCGAACACTGAAGCTTTCTTT
CDR3aa: CASTRLRNSNTEAFF

d_gene: TRBD2
abundance: NA
v_gene: TRBV6-6
j_gene: TRBJ2-1
CDR3nt: TGTGCCAGCACTAAGCTGGGAGGGGAGCAGTTCTTC
CDR3aa: CASTKLGGEQFF

d_gene: NA
abundance: NA
v_gene: TRBV5-6
j_gene: TRBJ2-1
CDR3nt: TGTGCCAGCAGCCTACTAGATGTAGTGGGGTATGAGCAGTTCTTC
CDR3aa: CASSLLDVVGYEQFF

d_gene: NA
abundance: few
v_gene: TRBV13
j_gene: TRBJ1-1
CDR3nt: TGTGCCAGCAAGGTGGACACTGAAGCTTTCTTT
CDR3aa: CASKVDTEAFF

d_gene: NA
abundance: few
v_gene: TRBV4-1
j_gene: TRBJ2-2
CDR3nt: TGCGCCAGCAGCCAAGTTACGGGGGCACGCACCGGGGAGCTGTTTTTT
CDR3aa: CASSQVTGARTGELFF

d_gene: NA
abundance: many
v_gene: TRBV20-1
j_gene: TRBJ1-1
CDR3nt: TGCAGTGCTACCGGCAGATTGAACACTGAAGCTTTCTTT
CDR3aa: CSATGRLNTEAFF

d_gene: NA
abundance: few
v_gene: TRBV18
j_gene: TRBJ1-2
CDR3nt: TGTGCCAGCTCACCACTTGATCGCTTAGGCGGCTACACCTTC
CDR3aa: CASSPLDRLGGYTF

d_gene: TRBD2
abundance: few
v_gene: TRBV10-3
j_gene: TRBJ2-1
CDR3nt: TGTGCCATCAGTGAGTCTGCTTTAGCGGGAGAGCAGTTCTTC
CDR3aa: CAISESALAGEQFF

d_gene: TRBD1
abundance: few
v_gene: TRBV5-1
j_gene: TRBJ1-1
CDR3nt: TGCGCCAGCAGCTTCCGGGACAGCCAGAACACTGAAGCTTTCTTT
CDR3aa: CASSFRDSQNTEAFF

d_gene: TRBD1
abundance: few
v_gene: TRBV15
j_gene: TRBJ2-2
CDR3nt: TGTGCCACCAGCAGAGGCCCGGGACAGGGGTACACCGGGGAGCTGTTCTTT
CDR3aa: CATSRGPGQGYTGELFF

d_gene: NA
abundance: NA
v_gene: TRBV28
j_gene: TRBJ2-5
CDR3nt: TGTGCCAGCGCGGGCCGGGGGCTAGGGACAAGGGAGACCCAGTACTTC
CDR3aa: CASAGRGLGTRETQYF

d_gene: TRBD2
abundance: NA
v_gene: TRBV7-3
j_gene: TRBJ2-3
CDR3nt: TGTGCCAGCAGCTTTAGCGGGATAGCAACAGATACGCAGTATTTT
CDR3aa: CASSFSGIATDTQYF

d_gene: TRBD1
abundance: many
v_gene: TRBV27
j_gene: TRBJ2-3
CDR3nt: TGTGCCAGCCCGGGACAGGGGCCCACAGATACGCAGTATTTT
CDR3aa: CASPGQGPTDTQYF